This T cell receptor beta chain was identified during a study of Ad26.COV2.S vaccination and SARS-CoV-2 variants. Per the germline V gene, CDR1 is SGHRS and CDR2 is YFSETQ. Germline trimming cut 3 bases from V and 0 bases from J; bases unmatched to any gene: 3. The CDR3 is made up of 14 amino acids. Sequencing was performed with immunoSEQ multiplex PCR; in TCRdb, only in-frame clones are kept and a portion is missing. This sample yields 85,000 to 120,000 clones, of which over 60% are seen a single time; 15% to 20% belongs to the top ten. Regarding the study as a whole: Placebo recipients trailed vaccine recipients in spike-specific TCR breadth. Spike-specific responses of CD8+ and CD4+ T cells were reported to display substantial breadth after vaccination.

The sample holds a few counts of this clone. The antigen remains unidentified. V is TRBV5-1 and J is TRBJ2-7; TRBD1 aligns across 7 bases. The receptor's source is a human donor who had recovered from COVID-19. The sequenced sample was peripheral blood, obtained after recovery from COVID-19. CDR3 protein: CASSYDRDSYEQYF. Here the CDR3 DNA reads TGCGCCAGCAGCTACGACAGGGACTCCTACGAGCAGTACTTC.